These T cell receptor beta chains were read from a single sample in a study of blood T cells in healthy people across ages. TCRdb reanalysed the 5' RACE reads using MiXCR and keeps one entry per CDR3 protein. The sample carries about 760,000 distinct CDR3 sequences, approximately 60% recorded once. The sample comprised blood. These receptors came from a man aged 40-50 years in good health. Both conserved end residues are trimmed from each CDR3.

cdr3_length j_call v_call cdr3_aa
12 TRBJ2-7 TRBV9 ASSPGSSSYEQY
10 TRBJ2-7 TRBV28 ASSPPWAEQY
12 - TRBV5-6 ASSFRGRTYEQY
12 TRBJ1-2 TRBV20-1 SAEVHGQEGGYT
12 - TRBV5-8 ASIPRTGGETQY
14 TRBJ2-2 TRBV27 ASSLWGGMNTGELF
9 TRBJ2-1 TRBV7-2 ASTGLNEQF
12 TRBJ1-5 TRBV28 ASRQEGGFQPQH
13 TRBJ2-3 TRBV24-1 ATSASTLSTDTQY
19 TRBJ2-7 TRBV20-1 SARDRGAGFRGGSNPYEQY
12 TRBJ1-1 TRBV3-1 ASSPGLAGFEAF
15 TRBJ2-5 TRBV12-3/TRBV12-4 ASSFLAGGPGQETQY
12 TRBJ2-5 TRBV12-3/TRBV12-4 ASSFSGGQKTQY
11 TRBJ2-7 TRBV20-1 SASFAVSYEQY
14 TRBJ2-1 TRBV9 ASSVALGGGLNEQF
15 TRBJ2-3 TRBV12-3/TRBV12-4 ASSLKTRELAGDTQY
12 TRBJ1-5 TRBV5-8 ASSAGRGNQPQH
10 TRBJ1-4 TRBV12-5 ASGLAVEKLF
12 TRBJ2-7 TRBV3-1 ASSLPTVPIEQY
10 TRBJ2-7 TRBV10-3 ATGTSSYEQY
11 TRBJ2-4 TRBV7-2 ASRKGQGYIQY
13 TRBJ2-7 TRBV4-2 ASSQVGQGVYEQY
14 TRBJ2-1 TRBV7-6 ASSYWDRGNRNEQF
13 TRBJ2-5 TRBV12-3/TRBV12-4 ASSFRRGGLTEQY
15 TRBJ1-2 TRBV28 ASIPTDRSRSRGGYT
14 TRBJ2-5 TRBV7-6 ASSLGGMRAKETQY
15 TRBJ2-2 TRBV24-1 ATSGRGSVANTGELF
12 TRBJ2-7 TRBV27 ASNSRGVSYEQY
12 TRBJ2-3 TRBV7-9 ASSRATSEGTQY
13 TRBJ2-3 TRBV5-1 ASSFDATGSDTQY
11 TRBJ2-3 TRBV29-1 SKVGRATDTQY
11 TRBJ1-1 TRBV3-1 ASSRVMNTEAF
17 TRBJ2-7 TRBV20-1 SARDKHGGRSLSSYEQY
15 TRBJ1-2 TRBV12-3/TRBV12-4 ASSLAARRTGANGYT
11 TRBJ2-3 TRBV5-1 ASSSDSLDTQY
12 TRBJ2-3 TRBV28 ASSGLLNADTQY
11 TRBJ2-3 TRBV29-1 SVPATGSDTQY
11 TRBJ1-2 TRBV6-6 ASSLDAGRGYT
14 TRBJ2-5 TRBV28 ASSQIPRLEVKTQY
12 TRBJ1-2 TRBV7-2 ASSLLAGGTGYT
12 - TRBV11-2 ASSRMGSYNEQY
13 TRBJ2-3 TRBV6-6 ASRPLAGGRDTQY
14 TRBJ2-7 TRBV24-1 ATSDLNRASPYEQY
12 TRBJ2-3 TRBV5-1 ASSLEVSLDTQY
10 TRBJ2-3 TRBV27 ASSLGWDTQY